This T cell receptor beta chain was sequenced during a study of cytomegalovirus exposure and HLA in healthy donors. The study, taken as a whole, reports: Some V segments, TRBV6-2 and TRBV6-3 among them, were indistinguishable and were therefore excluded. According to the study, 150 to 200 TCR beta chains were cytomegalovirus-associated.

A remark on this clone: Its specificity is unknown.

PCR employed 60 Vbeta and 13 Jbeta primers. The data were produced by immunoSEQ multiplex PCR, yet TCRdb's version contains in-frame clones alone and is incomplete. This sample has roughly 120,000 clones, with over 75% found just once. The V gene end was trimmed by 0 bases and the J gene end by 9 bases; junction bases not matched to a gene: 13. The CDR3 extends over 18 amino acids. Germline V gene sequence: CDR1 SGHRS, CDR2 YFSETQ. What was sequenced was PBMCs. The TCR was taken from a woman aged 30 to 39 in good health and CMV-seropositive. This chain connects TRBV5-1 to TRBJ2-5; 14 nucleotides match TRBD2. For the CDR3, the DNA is TGCGCCAGCAGCTTGGACGGACGGACTAGCGGGGGGTGGGGGGCCCAGTACTTC. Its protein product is CASSLDGRTSGGWGAQYF.